Presented here are 11 T cell receptor beta chains from one specimen sequenced in a study of beta chain features in type 1 diabetes. All of the isolated RNA was reverse transcribed, so expressed TCRB transcripts were sequenced. TCRdb's table, derived via immunoSEQ multiplex PCR, lists solely in-frame clones and lacks some. The repertoire has roughly 300,000 clones, 14% of them found once; the top ten carry 5.5% to 7.5%. Sequences were obtained from central memory CD4+ T cells from blood. The receptors were gathered from a man aged 30 to 45 in good health.

This clone has a handful of counts. The chain uses TRBV10-3 and TRBJ1-5, with D unclear. This CDR3 is built from 15 residues. The V end lost 3 bases, the J end lost 1 base, and 10 bases lay between the germline ends. Germline values: CDR1 ENHRY, CDR2 SYGVKD. The CDR3 protein is CAISESRTSNQPQHF. In nucleotides, the CDR3 is TGTGCCATCAGTGAATCCAGGACGAGCAATCAGCCCCAGCATTTT.

The chain employs TRBV6-1 and TRBJ1-2, with TRBD1 identical over 7 bases. CDR1 is MNHNS and CDR2 is SASEGT in the germline V gene. Unmatched junction bases numbered 9, after V lost 4 bases and J lost 7 bases. There are 14 residues in the CDR3. The CDR3 sequence: CASSVARGRGGYTF. CDR3 nucleotides: TGTGCCAGCAGTGTTGCCAGGGGGAGAGGTGGCTACACCTTC.

This clone was seen a handful of times. The CDR3 DNA sequence: TGTGCCAGTGGGACAGCCTACAATGAGCAGTTCTTC. Translating gives CASGTAYNEQFF. The rearrangement links TRBV19 to TRBJ2-1; TRBD1 matches at 7 bases. Germline loops: CDR1 LNHDA, CDR2 SQIVND (reference sequence). The J segment lost 2 bases and the V segment lost 8 bases, leaving 0 bases of the junction unmatched. This CDR3 region has 12 residues.

The V gene is TRBV28, the J gene TRBJ1-2; no clear D. The germline V and J ends were trimmed by 7 bases and 7 bases, with 22 bases remaining between them. Germline-derived CDR1 and CDR2 are MDHEN and SYDVKM. The CDR3 spans 15 residues. The CDR3: CASIEPGGKSGGYTF. In nucleotides, the CDR3 is TGTGCCAGCATCGAACCGGGAGGGAAGAGCGGTGGCTACACCTTC.

This clone was seen a handful of times. The rearrangement joins TRBV5-4 to TRBJ2-5; the D is unclear. Germline values: CDR1 SGHNT, CDR2 YYREEE (reference sequence). The CDR3 runs to 15 residues. V was clipped by 0 bases and J by 5 bases, with 14 bases between them. The CDR3 region is CASSLASLVRETQYF. In nucleotides, the CDR3 is TGTGCCAGCAGCTTGGCCTCCTTGGTACGGGAGACCCAGTACTTC. The full variable domain, completed using reference TRBV5-4 and TRBJ2-5, is ETGVTQSPTHLIKTRGQQVTLRCSSQSGHNTVSWYQQALGQGPQFIFQYYREEENGRGNFPPRFSGLQFPNYSSELNVNALELDDSALYLCASSLASLVRETQYFGPGTRLLVL.

This chain connects TRBV5-1 to TRBJ2-2; perhaps TRBD1 as D (6 bases). Trimming cost V 4 bases and J 5 bases, with 18 bases left between them. CDR3 length: 16 residues. Germline values: CDR1 SGHRS, CDR2 YFSETQ. CDR3 protein: CASSPGERTVTGELFF. CDR3 DNA sequence: TGCGCCAGCAGCCCCGGGGAACGGACAGTAACCGGGGAGCTGTTTTTT.

This clone was seen a handful of times. This chain links TRBV19 with TRBJ1-1; maybe TRBD1 (5 bases). V lost 6 bases and J 0 bases, leaving 8 bases between the germline ends. Germline lookup yields CDR1 LNHDA and CDR2 SQIVND (reference sequence). The CDR3 is 13 amino acids. The CDR3 sequence: CASRLTVNTEAFF. CDR3 sequence (DNA): TGTGCCAGTAGGCTGACAGTGAACACTGAAGCTTTCTTT.

The table lists this clone with a few counts. The rearrangement uses TRBV5-4 and TRBJ1-4, with D unresolved. Germline V gives CDR1 SGHNT, CDR2 YYREEE (reference sequence). V was trimmed by 5 bases and J by 8 bases, leaving 13 bases between them. This CDR3 region has 13 residues. The CDR3 spells CASSPRSSEKLFF. CDR3 sequence (DNA): TGTGCCAGCAGTCCGAGAAGTAGCGAAAAACTGTTTTTT.

The chain links TRBV5-1 to TRBJ2-5; 12 bases fit TRBD2. Germline assignment: CDR1 SGHRS and CDR2 YFSETQ. The CDR3 has 16 residues. Trimming cost V 3 bases and J 4 bases; bases outside gene matches: 7. For the CDR3, the DNA is TGCGCCAGCAGCTACGGACTAGCGGGACAGAGAGAGACCCAGTACTTC. Protein sequence: CASSYGLAGQRETQYF.

V gene TRBV7-2 combines with J gene TRBJ2-4, with 7 bases aligning to TRBD1. The CDR3 contains 16 residues. Germline trimming cut 9 bases from V and 1 base from J; bases unmatched to any gene: 12. Germline loops: CDR1 SGHTA, CDR2 FQGNSA. The CDR3 loop reads CASEKRQGIAKNIQYF. For the CDR3, the DNA is TGTGCCAGTGAAAAGCGACAGGGAATCGCCAAAAACATTCAGTACTTC.

Here the CDR3 DNA reads TGTGCCAGCAGTTTATCGCCGAACACCGGGGAGCTGTTTTTT. This encodes CASSLSPNTGELFF. V gene TRBV27 combines with J gene TRBJ2-2; D remains ambiguous. Germline values: CDR1 MNHEY, CDR2 SMNVEV (reference sequence). V was shortened by 0 bases and J by 0 bases, with 2 bases between the two germline ends. The CDR3 has 14 residues.